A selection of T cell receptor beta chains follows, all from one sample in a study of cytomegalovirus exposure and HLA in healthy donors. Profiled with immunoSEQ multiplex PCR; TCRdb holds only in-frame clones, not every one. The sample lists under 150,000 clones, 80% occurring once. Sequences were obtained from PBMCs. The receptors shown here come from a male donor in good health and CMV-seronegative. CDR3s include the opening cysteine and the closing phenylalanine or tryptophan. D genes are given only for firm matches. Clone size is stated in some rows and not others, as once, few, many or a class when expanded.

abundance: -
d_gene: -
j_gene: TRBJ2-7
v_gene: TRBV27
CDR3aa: CASRGLGGEQYF
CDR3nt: TGTGCCAGCAGGGGCCTCGGGGGCGAGCAGTACTTC

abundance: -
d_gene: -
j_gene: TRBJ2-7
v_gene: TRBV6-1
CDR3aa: CASSHRGGSYEQYF
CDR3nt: TGTGCCAGCAGTCACAGGGGGGGATCCTACGAGCAGTACTTC

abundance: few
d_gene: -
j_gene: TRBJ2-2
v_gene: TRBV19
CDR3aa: CASSIKALAGELFF
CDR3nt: TGTGCCAGTAGTATAAAAGCGCTCGCCGGGGAGCTGTTTTTT

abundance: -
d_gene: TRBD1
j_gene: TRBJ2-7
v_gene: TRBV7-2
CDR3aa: CASSLTGGYEQYF
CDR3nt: TGTGCCAGCAGCTTAACAGGGGGCTACGAGCAGTACTTC

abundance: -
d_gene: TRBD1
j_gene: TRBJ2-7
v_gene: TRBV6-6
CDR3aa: CASAGQGPYEQYF
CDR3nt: TGTGCCAGCGCGGGACAGGGGCCCTACGAGCAGTACTTC

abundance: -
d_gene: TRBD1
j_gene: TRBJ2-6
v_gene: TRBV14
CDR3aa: CASSPGTGPTLSGANVLTF
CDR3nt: TGTGCCAGCAGCCCCGGGACAGGCCCAACTCTGTCTGGGGCCAACGTCCTGACTTTC

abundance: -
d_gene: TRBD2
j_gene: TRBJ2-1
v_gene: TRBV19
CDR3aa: CASRGLAGLYNEQFF
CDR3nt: TGTGCCTCTAGGGGACTAGCGGGCCTCTACAATGAGCAGTTCTTC

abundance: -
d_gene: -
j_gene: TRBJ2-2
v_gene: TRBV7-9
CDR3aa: CASSLSTGELFF
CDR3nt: TGTGCCAGCAGCCTAAGCACCGGGGAGCTGTTTTTT

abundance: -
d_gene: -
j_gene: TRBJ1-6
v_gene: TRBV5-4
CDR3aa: CASSLMGGRNTLHF
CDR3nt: TGTGCCAGCAGCTTAATGGGGGGTCGAAACACCCTCCACTTT

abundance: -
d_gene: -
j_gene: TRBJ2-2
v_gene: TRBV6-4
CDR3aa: CASSDYRTASTGELFF
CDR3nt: TGTGCCAGCAGTGACTATCGGACAGCGAGCACCGGGGAGCTGTTTTTT

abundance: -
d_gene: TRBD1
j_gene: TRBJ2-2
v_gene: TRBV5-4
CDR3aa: CASSVGTGGVDTGELFF
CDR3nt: TGTGCCAGCAGCGTGGGCACAGGGGGCGTTGACACCGGGGAGCTGTTTTTT

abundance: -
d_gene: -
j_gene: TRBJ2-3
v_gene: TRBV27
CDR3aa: CASGLAVADTQYF
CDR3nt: TGTGCCAGCGGTCTGGCGGTCGCAGATACGCAGTATTTT

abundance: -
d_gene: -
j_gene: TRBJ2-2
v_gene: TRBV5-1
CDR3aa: CASSLTGNTGELFF
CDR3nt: TGCGCCAGCAGCCTGACAGGGAACACCGGGGAGCTGTTTTTT